This TCR beta chain appears in the sequencing data of a study of control samples from healthy donors and cancer patients. Clones were read by immunoSEQ multiplex PCR, and TCRdb kept only the in-frame ones, dropping some. Among over 150,000 clones listed, just under 95% were seen once. V was trimmed by 5 bases and J by 1 base, leaving 13 bases between them. Germline CDR1 and CDR2: MNHEY and SVGEGT. The CDR3 is 15 amino acids. The sequenced sample was blood. This receptor was identified in a man between 35 and 55 years old in good health. The rearrangement links TRBV6-2 or TRBV6-3 to TRBJ2-3; tentatively, D is TRBD2 (6 bases). CDR3 nucleotides: TGTGCCAGCAGTGCCCGGGGCGGGGGCACAGATACGCAGTATTTT. Protein sequence: CASSARGGGTDTQYF.